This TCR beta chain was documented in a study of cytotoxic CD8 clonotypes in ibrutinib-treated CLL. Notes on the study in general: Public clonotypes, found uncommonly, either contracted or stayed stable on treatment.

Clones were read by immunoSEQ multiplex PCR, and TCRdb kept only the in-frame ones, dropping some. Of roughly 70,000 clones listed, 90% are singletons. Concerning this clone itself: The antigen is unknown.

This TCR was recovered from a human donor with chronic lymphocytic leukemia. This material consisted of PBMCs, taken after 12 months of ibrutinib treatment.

The CDR3 is CASREGQGSYNEQFF. The CDR3 DNA sequence: TGTGCCAGTCGAGAGGGACAGGGGTCCTACAATGAGCAGTTCTTC. J is TRBJ2-1 and V is TRBV19; 10 bases fit TRBD1. CDR3 size: 15 residues. V trimming: 8 bases; J trimming: 1 base; junction bases outside the gene matches: 5. The V gene's germline CDR1 is LNHDA and CDR2 SQIVND (reference sequence).